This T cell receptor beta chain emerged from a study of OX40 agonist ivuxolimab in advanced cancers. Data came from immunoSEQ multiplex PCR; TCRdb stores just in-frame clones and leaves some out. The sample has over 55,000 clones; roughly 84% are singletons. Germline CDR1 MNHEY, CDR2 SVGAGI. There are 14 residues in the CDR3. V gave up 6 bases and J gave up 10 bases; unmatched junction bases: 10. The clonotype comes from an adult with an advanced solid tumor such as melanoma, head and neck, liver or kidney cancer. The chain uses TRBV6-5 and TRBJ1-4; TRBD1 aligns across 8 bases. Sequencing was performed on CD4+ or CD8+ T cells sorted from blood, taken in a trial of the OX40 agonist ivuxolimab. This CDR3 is CASSLQGGQAKLFF. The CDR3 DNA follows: TGTGCCAGCAGCCTACAAGGGGGACAGGCAAAACTGTTTTTT.